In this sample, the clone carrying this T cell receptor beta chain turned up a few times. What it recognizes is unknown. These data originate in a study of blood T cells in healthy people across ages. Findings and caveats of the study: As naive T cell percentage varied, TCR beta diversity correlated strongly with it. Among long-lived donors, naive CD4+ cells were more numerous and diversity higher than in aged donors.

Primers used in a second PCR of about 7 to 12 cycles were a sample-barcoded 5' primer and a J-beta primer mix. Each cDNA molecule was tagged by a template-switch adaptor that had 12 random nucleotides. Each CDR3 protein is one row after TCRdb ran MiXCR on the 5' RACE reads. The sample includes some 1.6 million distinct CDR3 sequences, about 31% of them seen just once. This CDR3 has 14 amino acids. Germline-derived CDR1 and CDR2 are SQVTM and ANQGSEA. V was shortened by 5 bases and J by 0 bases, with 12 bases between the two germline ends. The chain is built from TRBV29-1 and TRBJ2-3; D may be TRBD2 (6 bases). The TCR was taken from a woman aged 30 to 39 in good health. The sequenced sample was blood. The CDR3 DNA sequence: TGCAGCGTTTCTCAGCGGGTGAGCACAGATACGCAGTATTTT. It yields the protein CSVSQRVSTDTQYF.